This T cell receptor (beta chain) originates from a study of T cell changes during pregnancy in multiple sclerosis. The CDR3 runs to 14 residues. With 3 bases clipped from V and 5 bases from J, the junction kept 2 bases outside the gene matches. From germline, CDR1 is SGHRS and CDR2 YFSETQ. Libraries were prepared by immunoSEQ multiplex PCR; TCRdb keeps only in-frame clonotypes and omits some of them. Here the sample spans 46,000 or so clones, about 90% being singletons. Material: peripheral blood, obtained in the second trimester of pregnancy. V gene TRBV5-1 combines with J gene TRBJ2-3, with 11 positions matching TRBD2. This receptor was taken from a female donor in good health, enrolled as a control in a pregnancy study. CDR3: CASSWGLAEDTQYF. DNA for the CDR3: TGCGCCAGCAGCTGGGGACTAGCGGAAGATACGCAGTATTTT.